This T cell receptor beta chain was observed in a study of CD8 T cells in Susac syndrome. V was shortened by 0 bases and J by 0 bases, with 10 bases between the two germline ends. Germline CDR1 and CDR2: SGHRS and YFSETQ. The CDR3 is 17 residues long. Random-hexamer reverse transcription was applied to about 0.45 to 1 ug RNA. The authors amplified TCR beta CDR3 across 54 Vbeta and 13 Jbeta using immunoSEQ multiplex PCR. Via MiXCR, TCRdb re-called the immunoSEQ multiplex PCR reads, giving one row per CDR3 protein. The sample holds 250,000 to 300,000 distinct CDR3 sequences, approximately 84% seen once. TCR beta was sequenced from blood CD8+ and CD4+ T cells. The multiple sclerosis control cohort comprised treatment-naive individuals presenting with stable or active relapsing-remitting disease.

The rearrangement links TRBV5-1 to TRBJ2-6, with D hard to call. This TCR derives from a human donor with multiple sclerosis. Sequenced material: CD8+ T cells from PBMCs. CDR3 bases: TGCGCCAGCAGCTTGGTGGAAACGAGCTCTGGGGCCAACGTCCTGACTTTC. It is translated as CASSLVETSSGANVLTF.